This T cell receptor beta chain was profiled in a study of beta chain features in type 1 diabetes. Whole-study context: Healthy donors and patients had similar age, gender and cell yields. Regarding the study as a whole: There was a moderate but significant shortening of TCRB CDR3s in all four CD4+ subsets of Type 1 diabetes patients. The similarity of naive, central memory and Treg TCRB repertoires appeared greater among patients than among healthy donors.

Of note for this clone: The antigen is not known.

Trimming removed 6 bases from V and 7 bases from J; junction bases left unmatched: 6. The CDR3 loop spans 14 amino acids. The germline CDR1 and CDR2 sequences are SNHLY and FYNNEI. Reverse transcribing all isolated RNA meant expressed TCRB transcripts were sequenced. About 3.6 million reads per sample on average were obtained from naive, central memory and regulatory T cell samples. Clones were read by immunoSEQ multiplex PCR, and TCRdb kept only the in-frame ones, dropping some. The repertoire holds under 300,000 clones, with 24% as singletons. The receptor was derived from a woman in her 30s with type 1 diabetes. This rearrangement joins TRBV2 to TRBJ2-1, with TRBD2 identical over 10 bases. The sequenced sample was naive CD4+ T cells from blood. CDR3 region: CASRAGTSVNEQFF. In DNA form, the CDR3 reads TGTGCCAGCAGGGCCGGGACTAGCGTAAATGAGCAGTTCTTC.